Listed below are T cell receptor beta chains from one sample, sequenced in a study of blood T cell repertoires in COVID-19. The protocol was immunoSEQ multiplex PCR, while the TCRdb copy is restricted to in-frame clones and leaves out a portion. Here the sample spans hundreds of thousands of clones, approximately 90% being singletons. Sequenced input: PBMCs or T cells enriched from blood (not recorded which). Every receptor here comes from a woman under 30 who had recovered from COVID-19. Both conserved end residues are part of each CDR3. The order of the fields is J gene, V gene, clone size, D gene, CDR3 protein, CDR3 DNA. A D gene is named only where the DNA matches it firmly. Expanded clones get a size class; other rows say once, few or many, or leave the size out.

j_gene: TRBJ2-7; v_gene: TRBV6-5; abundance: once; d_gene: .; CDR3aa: CASSYGTSYEQYF; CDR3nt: TGTGCCAGCAGTTACGGGACTTCCTACGAGCAGTACTTC
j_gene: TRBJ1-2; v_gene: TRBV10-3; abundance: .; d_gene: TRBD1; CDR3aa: CAIRTETGNGYTF; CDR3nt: TGTGCCATCAGAACCGAGACAGGGAATGGCTACACCTTC
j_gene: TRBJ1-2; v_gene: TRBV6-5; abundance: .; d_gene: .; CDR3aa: CASTSSLGVYGYTF; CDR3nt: TGTGCCAGCACCTCCTCCCTCGGGGTCTATGGCTACACCTTC
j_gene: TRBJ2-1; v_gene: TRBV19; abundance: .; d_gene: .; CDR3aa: CASSKTGGVYNEQFF; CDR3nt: TGTGCCAGTAGTAAAACAGGGGGGGTCTACAATGAGCAGTTCTTC
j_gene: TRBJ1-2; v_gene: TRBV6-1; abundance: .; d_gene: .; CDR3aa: CASSEKLPGDYGYTF; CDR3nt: TGTGCCAGCAGTGAGAAACTCCCCGGAGACTATGGCTACACCTTC
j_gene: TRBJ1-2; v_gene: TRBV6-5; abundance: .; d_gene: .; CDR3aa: CASSSGSNYGYTF; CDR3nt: TGTGCCAGCAGCAGCGGTAGTAACTATGGCTACACCTTC
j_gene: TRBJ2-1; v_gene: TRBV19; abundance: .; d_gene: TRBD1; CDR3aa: CASSTDRVPYNEQFF; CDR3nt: TGTGCCAGTAGTACGGACAGGGTTCCCTACAATGAGCAGTTCTTC
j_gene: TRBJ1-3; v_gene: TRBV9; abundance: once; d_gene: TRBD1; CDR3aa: CASSAPGTGSGNTIYF; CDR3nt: TGTGCCAGCAGCGCCCCCGGGACAGGTTCTGGAAACACCATATATTTT
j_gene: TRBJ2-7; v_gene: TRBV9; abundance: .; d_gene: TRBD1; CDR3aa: CASSGGTGGLYEQYF; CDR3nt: TGTGCCAGCAGCGGGGGGACAGGGGGACTTTACGAGCAGTACTTC
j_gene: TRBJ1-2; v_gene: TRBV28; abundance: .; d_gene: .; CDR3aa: CASSLEGTYGYTF; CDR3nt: TGTGCCAGCAGTTTGGAGGGGACCTATGGCTACACCTTC
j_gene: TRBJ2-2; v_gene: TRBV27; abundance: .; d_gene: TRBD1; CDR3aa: CASSSTPPRTGRTGELFF; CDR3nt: TGTGCCAGCAGTTCCACCCCCCCTAGGACAGGCCGAACCGGGGAGCTGTTTTTT
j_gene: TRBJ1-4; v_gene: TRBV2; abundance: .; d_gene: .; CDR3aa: CASGGSHEKLFF; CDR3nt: TGTGCCAGCGGGGGGAGTCATGAAAAACTGTTTTTT
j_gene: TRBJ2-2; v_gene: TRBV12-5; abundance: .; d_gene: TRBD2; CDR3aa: CASGLVQSSGGMLGAGELFF; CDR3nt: TGTGCTAGTGGTTTGGTACAAAGTAGCGGGGGAATGCTTGGAGCCGGGGAGCTGTTTTTT
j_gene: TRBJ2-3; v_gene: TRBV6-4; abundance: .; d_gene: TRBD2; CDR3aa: CASSPPQLAGVRDTQYF; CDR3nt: TGTGCCAGCAGTCCCCCCCAACTAGCGGGGGTCCGGGATACGCAGTATTTT
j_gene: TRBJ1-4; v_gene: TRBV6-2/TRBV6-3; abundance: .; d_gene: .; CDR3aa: CASSYSIFGTTNEKLFF; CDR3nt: TGTGCCAGCAGTTACTCGATCTTTGGGACTACTAATGAAAAACTGTTTTTT
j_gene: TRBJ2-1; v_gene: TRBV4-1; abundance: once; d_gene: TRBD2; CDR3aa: CASSQDPASGGATEQFF; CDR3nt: TGCGCCAGCAGCCAAGATCCGGCTAGCGGGGGGGCCACTGAGCAGTTCTTC
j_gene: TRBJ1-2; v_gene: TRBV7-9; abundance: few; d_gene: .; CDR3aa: CASSLSRGDYGYTF; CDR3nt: TGTGCCAGCAGCTTATCAAGGGGCGACTATGGCTACACCTTC
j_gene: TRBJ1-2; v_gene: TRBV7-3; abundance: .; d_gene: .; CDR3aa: CASSLNAGINYGYTF; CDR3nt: TGTGCCAGCAGCTTAAACGCAGGGATTAACTATGGCTACACCTTC
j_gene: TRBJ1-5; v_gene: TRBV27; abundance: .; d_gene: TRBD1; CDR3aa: CASSFGRQGDQPQHF; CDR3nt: TGTGCCAGCAGTTTTGGACGACAGGGGGATCAGCCCCAGCATTTT
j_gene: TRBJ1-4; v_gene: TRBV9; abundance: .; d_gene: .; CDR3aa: CASSPRGTNEKLFF; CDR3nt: TGTGCCAGCAGCCCACGGGGTACTAATGAAAAACTGTTTTTT
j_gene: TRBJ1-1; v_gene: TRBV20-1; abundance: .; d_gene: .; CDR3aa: CSVSGPVEAFF; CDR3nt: TGCAGTGTTTCAGGCCCAGTTGAAGCTTTCTTT
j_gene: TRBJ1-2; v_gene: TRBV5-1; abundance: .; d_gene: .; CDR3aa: CASSLTGQTTVYGYTF; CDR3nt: TGCGCCAGCAGCTTAACGGGTCAGACTACGGTTTATGGCTACACCTTC
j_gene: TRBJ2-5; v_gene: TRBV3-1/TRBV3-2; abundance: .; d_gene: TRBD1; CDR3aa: CASSQQTGAQSETQYF; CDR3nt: TGTGCCAGCAGCCAACAAACAGGGGCCCAGTCGGAGACCCAGTACTTC